A single TCR beta chain is shown here with its context. TCRdb's table, derived via immunoSEQ multiplex PCR, lists solely in-frame clones and lacks some. Of tens of thousands of clones listed, around 93% are singletons. The sample comes from a study of cytomegalovirus exposure and HLA in healthy donors. CDR1 is SNHLY and CDR2 is FYNNEI in the germline V gene. The CDR3 totals 11 residues. Trimming took off 7 bases at V and 4 bases at J, with 8 bases between the two ends. The rearrangement joins TRBV2 to TRBJ2-7; a possible D gene is TRBD2 (5 bases). The sequenced sample was PBMCs. This sequence was found in a man between 18 and 35 years old in good health and CMV-seropositive. CDR3 in DNA: TGTGCCAGCACCGAGGGATACGAGCAGTACTTC. Translation: CASTEGYEQYF.